One and the same sample provided the 32 T cell receptor beta chains below, sequenced in a study of T cells in Graves' hyperthyroidism and ophthalmopathy. RNA transcripts provided the source from which TCR beta CDR3 regions were amplified. TCR CDR3 regions were first amplified by RT-PCR with HTBI primers. TCRdb called the multiplex PCR reads again in MiXCR, with one record for every CDR3 protein. This table has 300,000 to 400,000 distinct CDR3 sequences, 14% appearing once. The specimen was blood. These receptors all come from a woman aged 55-69 years with Graves' hyperthyroidism.

There are many counts of this clonotype. V gene TRBV20-1 combines with J gene TRBJ2-1; 11 nucleotides match TRBD2. The CDR3 extends over 16 amino acids. The V gene's germline CDR1 is DFQATT and CDR2 SNEGSKA (reference sequence). The V gene end was trimmed by 3 bases and the J gene end by 2 bases; junction bases not matched to a gene: 6. CDR3 protein: CSARSSGRNAYNEQFF. The CDR3 bases are TGCAGTGCTAGGTCTAGCGGGAGGAACGCCTACAATGAGCAGTTCTTC.

There are many counts of this clonotype. The chain links TRBV28 to TRBJ1-5; the D gene is possibly TRBD1 (5 bases). V dropped 3 bases and J dropped 0 bases, with 12 bases sitting between them. This CDR3 is 16 amino acids long. The V gene's germline CDR1 is MDHEN and CDR2 SYDVKM. The CDR3 is CASSLRQSYSNQPQHF. The CDR3 bases are TGTGCCAGCAGTTTGCGACAGTCTTATAGCAATCAGCCCCAGCATTTT.

The chain joins TRBV5-6 to TRBJ2-7; weak D call: TRBD1 (6 bases). The CDR3 length is 16 residues. Germline V gives CDR1 SGHDT, CDR2 YYEEEE. V shed 0 bases and J shed 1 base, with 14 bases lying between them. As DNA, the CDR3 is TGTGCCAGCAGCTTGGTGGGACACGACGAGTCCTACGAGCAGTACTTC. Encoded protein: CASSLVGHDESYEQYF.

V is TRBV20-1 and J is TRBJ2-1, with 12 nucleotides matching TRBD2. Germline CDR1 and CDR2: DFQATT and SNEGSKA (reference sequence). The V gene end was trimmed by 0 bases and the J gene end by 9 bases; junction bases not matched to a gene: 15. The CDR3 sequence is 18 residues long. CDR3 sequence reads: CSARDLNTASGRAGEQFF. The CDR3 DNA is TGCAGTGCTAGAGATCTCAACACAGCTAGCGGGAGGGCCGGTGAGCAGTTCTTC.

In this sample, this clonotype turned up many times. The chain recombines TRBV29-1 with TRBJ2-2; 9 positions match TRBD1. The germline gives CDR1 SQVTM, CDR2 ANQGSEA. With V trimmed by 4 bases and J by 7 bases, 7 bases remained unmatched. This CDR3 contains 14 residues. CDR3 DNA: TGCAGCGTTGTTACAGGGGGCAAGGACGGGGAGCTGTTTTTT. It codes for CSVVTGGKDGELFF.

V and J are TRBV4-1 and TRBJ2-3, with a possible D match to TRBD2 (5 bases). Germline loops: CDR1 MGHRA, CDR2 YSYEKL. V lost 7 bases to trimming and J lost 2 bases, with 16 bases between them. The CDR3 loop spans 15 amino acids. The CDR3 spells CASTRAYIHTDTQYF. CDR3 bases: TGCGCCAGCACGAGGGCCTACATACACACAGATACGCAGTATTTT.

This clonotype has only a few counts. The chain couples TRBV6-1 to TRBJ2-4, with D possibly matching TRBD2 (5 bases). Trimming stripped 6 bases from V and 2 bases from J, with 17 bases between. The CDR3 runs 16 residues. From germline, CDR1 is MNHNS and CDR2 SASEGT. CDR3 protein: CASSQDPAGTKNIQYF. CDR3 sequence (DNA): TGTGCCAGCAGCCAAGACCCCGCCGGGACCAAAAACATTCAGTACTTC.

This chain connects TRBV7-9 to TRBJ2-1; 9 bases agree with TRBD2. V dropped 1 base and J dropped 4; count of bases not matched to a gene: 14. Germline V lookup: CDR1 SEHNR, CDR2 FQNEAQ (reference sequence). CDR3 length equals 19 residues. The CDR3 sequence is CASSLGLAGGPVGYNEQFF. The CDR3 nucleotides read TGTGCCAGCAGCTTAGGGTTGGCGGGAGGGCCGGTTGGTTACAATGAGCAGTTCTTC. Using reference TRBV7-9 and TRBJ2-1 for the parts outside the CDR3, the full variable domain is DTGVSQNPRHKITKRGQNVTFRCDPISEHNRLYWYRQTLGQGPEFLTYFQNEAQLEKSRLLSDRFSAERPKGSFSTLEIQRTEQGDSAMYLCASSLGLAGGPVGYNEQFFGPGTRLTVL.

The chain recombines TRBV9 with TRBJ2-7; D is possibly TRBD1 or TRBD2 (6 bases each). V dropped 4 bases and J dropped 6 bases, with 20 bases sitting between them. Germline loops: CDR1 SGDLS, CDR2 YYNGEE. CDR3 length: 15 amino acids. In nucleotides, the CDR3 is TGTGCCAGCAGCTCGATAGAGGGGGGCGGCGGCGAGCAGTACTTC. Protein product: CASSSIEGGGGEQYF.

This clonotype was found many times. V and J are TRBV20-1 and TRBJ2-1, with TRBD1 matching over 10 bases. The CDR3 contains 16 residues. J gave up 6 bases and V 3 bases, and 11 bases lay outside the gene matches. Germline loops: CDR1 DFQATT, CDR2 SNEGSKA (reference sequence). The CDR3 here is CSARTPGQGFSNEQFF. The DNA of the CDR3 is TGCAGTGCTAGGACGCCGGGACAGGGGTTTAGCAATGAGCAGTTCTTC.

This clonotype appeared a few times. V gene TRBV20-1 combines with J gene TRBJ2-7; 12 bases fit TRBD2. CDR1 and CDR2 from the germline V gene are DFQATT and SNEGSKA (reference sequence). This CDR3 is built from 16 residues. The V gene end was trimmed by 5 bases and the J gene end by 3 bases; junction bases not matched to a gene: 11. The CDR3 loop is CSAYYGTSGHSYEQYF. CDR3 sequence (DNA): TGCAGTGCTTACTACGGGACTAGCGGGCATAGCTACGAGCAGTACTTC.

Comments on this clonotype: A much larger clonotype is one base distant, so this may be a read error. The genes are TRBV12-3 or TRBV12-4 and TRBJ2-3, with TRBD1 as a possible D gene (5 bases). Trimming pared 5 bases from V and 4 bases from J, leaving 13 bases between. The CDR3 spans 14 residues. The CDR3 is CASSESLRADTQYF. The CDR3 nucleotides are TGTGCCAGCAGTGAAAGTCTCAGGGCAGATACGCAGTATTTT.

This clonotype was counted a few times. The V and J genes are TRBV7-8 and TRBJ1-4; D possibly corresponds to TRBD1 (5 bases). The CDR3 is made up of 14 amino acids. The ends were cut back, 2 bases at V and 7 bases at J, with 11 bases in the middle. The germline V gene encodes CDR1 SGHVS and CDR2 FQNEAQ. In nucleotides, the CDR3 is TGTGCCAGCAGCTTACCGCAGGGTGCTGAAAAACTGTTTTTT. Translated, it gives CASSLPQGAEKLFF.

This clonotype was seen a few times. The chain has TRBV25-1 and TRBJ2-1; 12 bases are a match to TRBD2. The CDR3 runs 15 residues. With V trimmed by 8 bases and J by 6 bases, 8 bases remained unmatched. CDR1 MGHDK and CDR2 SYGVNS come from the germline V gene. The CDR3: CASWLLAGGPNEQFF. The CDR3 nucleotides read TGTGCCAGCTGGCTCCTAGCGGGAGGGCCCAATGAGCAGTTCTTC. Full variable domain (outside the CDR3, taken from reference TRBV25-1 and TRBJ2-1): EADIYQTPRYLVIGTGKKITLECSQTMGHDKMYWYQQDPGMELHLIHYSYGVNSTEKGDLSSESTVSRIRTEHFPLTLESARPSHTSQYLCASWLLAGGPNEQFFGPGTRLTVL.

In its sample, this clonotype was seen a few times. The DNA for the CDR3 is TGTGCCAGCAGCCACCCTTTTGGACATCTCCGGAACACTGAAGCTTTCTTT. This gives the protein CASSHPFGHLRNTEAFF. The genes are TRBV11-3 and TRBJ1-1; maybe TRBD1 (5 bases). Looked up from germline, CDR1 is SGHNT and CDR2 is YENEEA. Trimming shortened V by 5 bases and J by 1 base, and 20 bases separated the two germline ends. The CDR3 spans 17 residues.

This clonotype was picked up many times. The rearrangement joins TRBV6-1 to TRBJ2-7; 11 bases are shared with TRBD1. J lost 4 bases, V lost 6 bases, and 11 bases had no gene match. The CDR3 consists of 16 residues. The germline V gene has CDR1 MNHNS and CDR2 SASEGT. The CDR3 nucleotides are TGTGCCAGCAGCCAGGACAGGGGGCAGAATGGGTACGAGCAGTACTTC. Translating gives CASSQDRGQNGYEQYF.

This clonotype was recorded many times. The chain employs TRBV7-9 and TRBJ2-1; 11 nucleotides align to TRBD2. Looked up from germline, CDR1 is SEHNR and CDR2 is FQNEAQ (reference sequence). The CDR3 loop spans 15 amino acids. V gave up 5 bases and J gave up 5 bases; unmatched junction bases: 5. DNA for the CDR3: TGTGCCAGCAGCCCAAGGGGACTAGCGGACAATGAGCAGTTCTTC. This sequence encodes CASSPRGLADNEQFF.

The V gene is TRBV30, the J gene TRBJ2-7; a possible D gene is TRBD2 (5 bases). Trimming cost V 2 bases and J 4 bases, with 15 bases left between them. The germline CDR1 and CDR2 sequences are GTSNPN and SVGIG (reference sequence). There are 14 residues in the CDR3. The CDR3 protein is CAWSPTGWGYEQYF. CDR3 sequence (DNA): TGTGCCTGGAGTCCCACGGGGTGGGGATACGAGCAGTACTTC.

This clonotype was counted ten times or more. This chain uses TRBV12-3 or TRBV12-4 with TRBJ1-5; D is uncertain. The CDR3 spans 12 residues. Trimming shortened V by 5 bases and J by 6 bases, and 8 bases separated the two germline ends. CDR3 region: CASSQSFQPQHF. CDR3 bases: TGTGCCAGCAGTCAATCCTTTCAGCCCCAGCATTTT.

This clonotype was counted many times. The gene calls are TRBV2 and TRBJ2-1; 10 bases are a match to TRBD2. From germline, CDR1 is SNHLY and CDR2 FYNNEI. This CDR3 region has 15 residues. The junction had 3 bases not matched to a gene; V was cut back by 7 bases and J by 0 bases. As DNA, the CDR3 is TGTGCCAGCAAGGCTAGCGGGAGCTCCTACAATGAGCAGTTCTTC. Its translation is CASKASGSSYNEQFF.

Concerning this clonotype: The junction shows a germline mismatch at one end, possibly a read error. The J gene is TRBJ2-2, the V gene TRBV7-3; D ambiguous. Germline CDR1 is SGHTA and CDR2 is FQGTGA. The CDR3 spans 13 residues. CDR3 residues: CAGSRGLDGELFF. The CDR3 bases are TGTGCCGGCAGCCGTGGTCTTGACGGGGAGCTGTTTTTT.

There are many counts of this clonotype. The V call is TRBV2, the J call TRBJ2-7; 8 positions match TRBD2. CDR3 length equals 14 residues. V lost 6 bases, J lost 2 bases, and 6 bases stayed unmatched. CDR1 is SNHLY, CDR2 FYNNEI, per germline. The CDR3 nucleotides are TGTGCCAGCAGGGACGGGAGGGCCCCCTACGAGCAGTACTTC. Its translation is CASRDGRAPYEQYF.

This clonotype was seen at least ten times. The chain has TRBV11-3 and TRBJ2-5, with D tentatively TRBD1 (5 bases). Per the germline V gene, CDR1 is SGHNT and CDR2 is YENEEA. V was shortened by 1 base and J by 2 bases, with 11 bases between the two germline ends. There are 15 residues in the CDR3. CDR3: CASSLGWRQQETQYF. In nucleotides, the CDR3 is TGTGCCAGCAGCTTAGGATGGAGACAGCAAGAGACCCAGTACTTC.

The sample holds a few counts of this clonotype. The chain couples TRBV6-1 to TRBJ2-3; 9 nucleotides match TRBD2. After removal of 5 bases from V and 6 bases from J, the junction contained 15 bases not matched to a gene. The CDR3 is made up of 17 amino acids. Germline CDR1 reads MNHNS; CDR2 reads SASEGT. CDR3 in amino acids: CASSYAQLAGSEDTQYF. The CDR3 region has the DNA TGTGCCAGCAGTTACGCTCAGCTAGCGGGGTCAGAGGATACGCAGTATTTT.

This clonotype was recorded at least ten times. The chain uses TRBV6-1 and TRBJ2-5; TRBD1 is a possible D gene (6 bases). Germline CDR1 and CDR2: MNHNS and SASEGT. V lost 6 bases and J 7 bases, leaving 18 bases between the germline ends. This CDR3 spans 14 amino acids. The CDR3: CASRVEGGPGTQYF. Written as DNA, the CDR3 is TGTGCCAGCAGGGTTGAAGGGGGACCGGGGACCCAGTACTTC.

The chain combines TRBV20-1 with TRBJ2-1; weak D call: TRBD2 (5 bases). Germline CDR1 and CDR2: DFQATT and SNEGSKA (reference sequence). This CDR3 has 13 residues. V lost 3 bases and J lost 8, with 14 bases in between. The CDR3 DNA sequence: TGCAGTGCTAGTTTACTAGATATCTATGAGCAGTTCTTC. It translates to CSASLLDIYEQFF.

Comment on this clonotype: Mismatch with germline at one junction end may stem from a read error. The chain has TRBV9 and TRBJ2-1; tentatively, D is TRBD1 or TRBD2 (5 bases each). CDR1 is SGDLS, CDR2 YYNGEE, per germline. The CDR3 sequence is 13 residues long. DNA for the CDR3: TGTGCAAGCAGCGAGGGGTGGGGCCCTGAGCAGTTCTTC. Its protein is CASSEGWGPEQFF.

This clonotype showed up many times. This chain links TRBV12-3 or TRBV12-4 with TRBJ2-3, with no clear D. With 3 bases removed from V and 4 bases from J, the gap between germline ends came to 11 bases. The CDR3 runs 14 residues. The CDR3, as DNA: TGTGCCAGCAGTTTGCACCTCTCCGCAGATACGCAGTATTTT. Protein sequence: CASSLHLSADTQYF.

J is TRBJ2-1 and V is TRBV6-2 or TRBV6-3, with D perhaps TRBD2 (5 bases). The CDR3 runs to 14 residues. With 3 bases removed from V and 9 bases from J, the gap between germline ends came to 15 bases. Germline V gives CDR1 MNHEY, CDR2 SVGEGT. The CDR3 reads CASSYSRVAVEQFF. In DNA form, the CDR3 reads TGTGCCAGCAGTTATTCGCGGGTGGCGGTTGAGCAGTTCTTC.

In this sample, this clonotype turned up many times. V gene TRBV2 combines with J gene TRBJ2-5, with TRBD1 as a possible D gene (7 bases). Looked up from germline, CDR1 is SNHLY and CDR2 is FYNNEI. Trimming took 8 bases from V and 5 from J, leaving 18 bases between them. CDR3 length equals 14 residues. The chain's CDR3 is CASRYRGGGETQYF. The DNA for the CDR3 is TGTGCCAGCCGCTACAGGGGAGGTGGGGAGACCCAGTACTTC.

This clonotype was observed a handful of times. This rearrangement joins TRBV20-1 to TRBJ1-1; a weak D match, TRBD1 (5 bases). The CDR3 covers 12 residues. The ends were cut back, 1 base at V and 3 bases at J, with 6 bases in the middle. Germline V gene data show CDR1 as DFQATT and CDR2 as SNEGSKA (reference sequence). CDR3 DNA sequence: TGCAGTGCTAGAGTAGGGGACACTGAAGCTTTCTTT. Residues: CSARVGDTEAFF.

The J gene is TRBJ2-7, the V gene TRBV11-2; D unresolved. This CDR3 is built from 14 residues. Germline CDR1 is SGHAT and CDR2 is FQNNGV. Trimming removed 6 bases from V and 6 bases from J, with 18 bases in between. CDR3 nucleotides: TGTGCCAGCAGGGCGGTGTCAAGGGCGGTCGAGCAGTACTTC. This encodes CASRAVSRAVEQYF.